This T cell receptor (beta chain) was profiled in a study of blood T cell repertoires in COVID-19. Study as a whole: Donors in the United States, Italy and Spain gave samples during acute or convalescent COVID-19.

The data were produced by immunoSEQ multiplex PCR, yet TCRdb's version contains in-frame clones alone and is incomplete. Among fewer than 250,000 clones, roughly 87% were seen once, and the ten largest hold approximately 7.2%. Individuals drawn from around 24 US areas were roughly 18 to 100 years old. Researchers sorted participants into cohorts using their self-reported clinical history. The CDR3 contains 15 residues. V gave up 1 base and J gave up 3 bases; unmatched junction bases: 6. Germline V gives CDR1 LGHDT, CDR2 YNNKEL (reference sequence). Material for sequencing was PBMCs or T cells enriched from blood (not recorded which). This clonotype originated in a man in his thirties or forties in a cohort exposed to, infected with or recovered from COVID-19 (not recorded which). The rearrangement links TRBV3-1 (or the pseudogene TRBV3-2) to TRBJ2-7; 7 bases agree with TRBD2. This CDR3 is CASSQGLAVFYEQYF. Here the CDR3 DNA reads TGTGCCAGCAGCCAAGGGCTAGCGGTTTTCTACGAGCAGTACTTC.